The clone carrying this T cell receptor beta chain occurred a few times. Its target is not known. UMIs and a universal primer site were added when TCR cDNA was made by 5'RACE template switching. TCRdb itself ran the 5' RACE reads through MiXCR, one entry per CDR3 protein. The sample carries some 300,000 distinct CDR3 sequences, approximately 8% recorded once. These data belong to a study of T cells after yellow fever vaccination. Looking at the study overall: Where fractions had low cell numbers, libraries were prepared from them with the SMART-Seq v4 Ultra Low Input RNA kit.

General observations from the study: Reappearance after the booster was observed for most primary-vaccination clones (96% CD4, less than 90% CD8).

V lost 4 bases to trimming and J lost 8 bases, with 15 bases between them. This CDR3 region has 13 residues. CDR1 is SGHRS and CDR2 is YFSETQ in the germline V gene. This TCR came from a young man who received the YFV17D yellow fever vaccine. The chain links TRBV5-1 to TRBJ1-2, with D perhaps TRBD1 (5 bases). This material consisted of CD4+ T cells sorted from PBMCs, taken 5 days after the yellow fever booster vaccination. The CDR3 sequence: CASSDAGSSGYTF. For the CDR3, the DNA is TGCGCCAGCAGCGACGCAGGGTCGTCCGGCTACACCTTC.